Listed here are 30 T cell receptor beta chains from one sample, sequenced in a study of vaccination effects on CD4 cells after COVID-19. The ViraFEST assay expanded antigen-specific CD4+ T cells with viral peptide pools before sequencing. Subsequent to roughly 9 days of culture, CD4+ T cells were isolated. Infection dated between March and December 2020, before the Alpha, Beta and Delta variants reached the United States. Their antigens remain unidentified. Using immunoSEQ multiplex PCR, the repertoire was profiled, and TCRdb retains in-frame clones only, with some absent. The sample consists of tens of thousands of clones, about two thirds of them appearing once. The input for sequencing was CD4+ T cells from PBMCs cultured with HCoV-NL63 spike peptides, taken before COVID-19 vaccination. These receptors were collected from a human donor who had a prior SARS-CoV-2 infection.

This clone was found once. CDR3 coding DNA: TGTGCCAGCAGCTTAGGTTCCGAGCGGGAGACCCAGTACTTC. It specifies CASSLGSERETQYF. This chain links TRBV11-3 with TRBJ2-5, with a possible D match to TRBD2 (5 bases). This CDR3 is 14 amino acids long. Trimming removed 1 base from V and 5 bases from J, with 11 bases in between. CDR1 and CDR2 from the germline V gene are SGHNT and YENEEA.

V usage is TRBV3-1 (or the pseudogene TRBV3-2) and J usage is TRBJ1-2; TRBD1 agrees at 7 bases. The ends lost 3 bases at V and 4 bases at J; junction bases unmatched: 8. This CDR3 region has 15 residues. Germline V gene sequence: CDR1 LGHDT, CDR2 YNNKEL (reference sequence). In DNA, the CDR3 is TGTGCCAGCAGCCAGGAAGGGACAGACGGCTATGGCTACACCTTC. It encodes CASSQEGTDGYGYTF.

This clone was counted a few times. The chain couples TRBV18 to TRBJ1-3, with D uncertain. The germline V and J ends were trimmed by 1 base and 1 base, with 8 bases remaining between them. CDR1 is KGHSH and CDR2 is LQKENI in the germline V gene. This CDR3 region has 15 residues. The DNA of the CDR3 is TGTGCCAGCTCACCACTTACGGGATCTGGAAACACCATATATTTT. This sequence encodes CASSPLTGSGNTIYF.

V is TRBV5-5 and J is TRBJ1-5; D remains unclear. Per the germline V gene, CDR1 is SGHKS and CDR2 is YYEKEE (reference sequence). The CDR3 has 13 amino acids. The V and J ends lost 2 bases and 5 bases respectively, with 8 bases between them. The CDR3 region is CASSFSADQPQHF. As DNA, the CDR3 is TGTGCCAGCAGCTTTAGTGCGGATCAGCCCCAGCATTTT. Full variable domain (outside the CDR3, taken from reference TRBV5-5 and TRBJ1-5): DAGVTQSPTHLIKTRGQQVTLRCSPISGHKSVSWYQQVLGQGPQFIFQYYEKEERGRGNFPDRFSARQFPNYSSELNVNALLLGDSALYLCASSFSADQPQHFGDGTRLSIL.

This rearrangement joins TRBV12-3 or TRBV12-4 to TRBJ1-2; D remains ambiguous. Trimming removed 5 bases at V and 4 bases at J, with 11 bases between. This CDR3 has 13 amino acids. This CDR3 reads CASSPQPIYGYTF. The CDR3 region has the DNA TGTGCCAGCAGTCCACAGCCGATCTATGGCTACACCTTC.

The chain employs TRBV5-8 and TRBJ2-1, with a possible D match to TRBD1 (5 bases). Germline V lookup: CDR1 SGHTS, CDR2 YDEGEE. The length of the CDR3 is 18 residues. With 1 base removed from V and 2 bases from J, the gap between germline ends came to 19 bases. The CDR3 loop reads CASSLLVGRVGTYNEQFF. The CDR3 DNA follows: TGTGCCAGCAGCTTGTTAGTTGGCAGGGTAGGAACCTACAATGAGCAGTTCTTC.

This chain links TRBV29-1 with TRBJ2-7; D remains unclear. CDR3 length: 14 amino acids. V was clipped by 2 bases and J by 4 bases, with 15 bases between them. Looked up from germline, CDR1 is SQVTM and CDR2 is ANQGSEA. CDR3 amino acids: CSVEFSGRAYEQYF. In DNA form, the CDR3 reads TGCAGCGTTGAATTTTCGGGTAGGGCTTACGAGCAGTACTTC.

The CDR3 DNA sequence: TGTGCCAGCATCCTAGGGGGGTATGAGACCCAGTACTTC. Its protein is CASILGGYETQYF. The chain combines TRBV2 with TRBJ2-5, with D perhaps being TRBD1 or TRBD2 (6 bases each). The CDR3 is made up of 13 amino acids. With 7 bases removed from V and 5 bases from J, the gap between germline ends came to 14 bases. Germline V gene data show CDR1 as SNHLY and CDR2 as FYNNEI.

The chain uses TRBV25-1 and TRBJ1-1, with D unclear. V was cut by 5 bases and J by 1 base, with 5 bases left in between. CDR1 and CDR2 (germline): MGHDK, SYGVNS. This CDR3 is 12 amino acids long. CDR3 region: CASSPGNTEAFF. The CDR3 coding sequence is TGTGCCAGCAGTCCCGGGAACACTGAAGCTTTCTTT.

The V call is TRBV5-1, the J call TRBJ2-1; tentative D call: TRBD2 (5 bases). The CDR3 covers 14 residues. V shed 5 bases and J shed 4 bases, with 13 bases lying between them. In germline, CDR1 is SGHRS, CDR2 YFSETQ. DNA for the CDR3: TGCGCCAGCAGTTTTGGGAGTCCGTACAATGAGCAGTTCTTC. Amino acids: CASSFGSPYNEQFF.

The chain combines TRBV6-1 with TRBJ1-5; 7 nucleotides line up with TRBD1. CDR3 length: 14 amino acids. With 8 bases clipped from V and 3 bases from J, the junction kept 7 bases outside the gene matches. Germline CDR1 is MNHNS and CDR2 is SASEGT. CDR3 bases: TGTGCCAGCGGATCGGGACAGCACAATCAGCCCCAGCATTTT. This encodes CASGSGQHNQPQHF.

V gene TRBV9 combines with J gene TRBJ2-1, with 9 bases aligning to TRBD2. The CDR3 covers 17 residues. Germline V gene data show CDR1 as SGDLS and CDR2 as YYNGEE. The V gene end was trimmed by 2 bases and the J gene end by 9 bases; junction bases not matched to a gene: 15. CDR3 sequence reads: CASSVWGSSGGTGEQFF. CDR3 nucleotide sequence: TGTGCCAGCAGCGTCTGGGGGAGTAGCGGGGGAACTGGTGAGCAGTTCTTC.

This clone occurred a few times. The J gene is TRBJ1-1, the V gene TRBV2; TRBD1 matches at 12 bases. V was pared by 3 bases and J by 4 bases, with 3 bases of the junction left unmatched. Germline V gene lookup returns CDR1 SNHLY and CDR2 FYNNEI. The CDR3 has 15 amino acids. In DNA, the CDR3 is TGTGCCAGCAGTGAGGAGGGACAGGGGGCCACTGAAGCTTTCTTT. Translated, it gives CASSEEGQGATEAFF. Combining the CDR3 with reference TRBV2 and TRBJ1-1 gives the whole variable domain EPEVTQTPSHQVTQMGQEVILRCVPISNHLYFYWYRQILGQKVEFLVSFYNNEISEKSEIFDDQFSVERPDGSNFTLKIRSTKLEDSAMYFCASSEEGQGATEAFFGQGTRLTVV.

The CDR3 DNA reads as TGTGCAAGTCGCTCCGAAAATAGCGGGAGCTATGAGCAGTTCTTC. It encodes CASRSENSGSYEQFF. The chain has TRBV12-2 and TRBJ2-1; TRBD2 is the table's D call, not checked against the DNA. TRBV12-2 is termed a pseudogene. The CDR3 is 15 amino acids.

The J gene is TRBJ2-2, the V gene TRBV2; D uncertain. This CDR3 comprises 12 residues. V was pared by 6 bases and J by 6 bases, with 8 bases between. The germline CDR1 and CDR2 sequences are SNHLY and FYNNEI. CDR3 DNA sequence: TGTGCCAGCAGAGAGACCGCCGGGGAGCTGTTTTTT. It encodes CASRETAGELFF.

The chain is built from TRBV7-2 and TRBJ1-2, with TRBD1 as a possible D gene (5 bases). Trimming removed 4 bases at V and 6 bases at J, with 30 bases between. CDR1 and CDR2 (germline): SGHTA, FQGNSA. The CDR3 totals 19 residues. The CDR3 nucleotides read TGTGCCAGCAGCTCGACCCGCGGGGGGTTTGGAACCCAGGGCCATGGCTACACCTTC. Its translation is CASSSTRGGFGTQGHGYTF.

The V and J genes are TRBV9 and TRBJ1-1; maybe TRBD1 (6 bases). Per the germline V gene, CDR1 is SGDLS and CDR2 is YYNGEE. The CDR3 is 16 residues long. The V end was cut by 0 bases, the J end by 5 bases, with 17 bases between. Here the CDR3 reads CASSVEPQGVGTEAFF. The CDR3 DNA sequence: TGTGCCAGCAGCGTAGAACCACAGGGAGTTGGGACTGAAGCTTTCTTT.

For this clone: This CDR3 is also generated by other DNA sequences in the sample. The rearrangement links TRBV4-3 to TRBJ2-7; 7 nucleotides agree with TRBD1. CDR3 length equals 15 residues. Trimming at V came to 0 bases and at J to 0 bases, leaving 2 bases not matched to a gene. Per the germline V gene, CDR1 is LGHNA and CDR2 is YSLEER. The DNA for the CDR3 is TGCGCCAGCAGCCAAGACAGGGGGAGCTCCTACGAGCAGTACTTC. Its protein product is CASSQDRGSSYEQYF.

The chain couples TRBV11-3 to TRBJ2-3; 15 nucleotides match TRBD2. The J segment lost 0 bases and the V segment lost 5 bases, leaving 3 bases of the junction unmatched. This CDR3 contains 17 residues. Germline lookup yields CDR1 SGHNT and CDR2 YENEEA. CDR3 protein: CASSAGLAGGSTDTQYF. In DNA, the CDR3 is TGTGCCAGCAGCGCCGGACTAGCGGGGGGGAGCACAGATACGCAGTATTTT.

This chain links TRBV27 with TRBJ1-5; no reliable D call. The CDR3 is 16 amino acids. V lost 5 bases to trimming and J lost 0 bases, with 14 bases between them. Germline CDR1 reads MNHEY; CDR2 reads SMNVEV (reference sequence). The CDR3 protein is CASSPDGSNSNQPQHF. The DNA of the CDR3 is TGTGCCAGCAGTCCCGACGGAAGCAATAGCAATCAGCCCCAGCATTTT.

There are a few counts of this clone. The CDR3 DNA is TGTGCCAGCAGCTTAGGGACTTCCTACGGGGAGCTGTTTTTT. Amino acids: CASSLGTSYGELFF. This chain connects TRBV7-2 to TRBJ2-2, with a possible D match to TRBD2 (5 bases). CDR3 length: 14 residues. Trimming took off 1 base at V and 7 bases at J, with 10 bases between the two ends. Per the germline V gene, CDR1 is SGHTA and CDR2 is FQGNSA.

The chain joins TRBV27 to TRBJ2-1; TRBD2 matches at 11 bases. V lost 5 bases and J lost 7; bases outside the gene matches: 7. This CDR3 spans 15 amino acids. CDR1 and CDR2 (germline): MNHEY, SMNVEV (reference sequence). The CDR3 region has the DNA TGTGCCAGCAGTATACTAGCGGGAGTTTGGAATGAGCAGTTCTTC. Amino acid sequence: CASSILAGVWNEQFF.

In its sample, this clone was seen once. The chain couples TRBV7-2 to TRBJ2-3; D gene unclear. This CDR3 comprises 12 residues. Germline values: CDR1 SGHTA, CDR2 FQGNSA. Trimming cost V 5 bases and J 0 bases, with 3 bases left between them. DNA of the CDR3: TGTGCCAGCAGCGGGAGCACAGATACGCAGTATTTT. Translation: CASSGSTDTQYF. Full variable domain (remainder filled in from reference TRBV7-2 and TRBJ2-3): GAGVSQSPSNKVTEKGKDVELRCDPISGHTALYWYRQSLGQGLEFLIYFQGNSAPDKSGLPSDRFSAERTGGSVSTLTIQRTQQEDSAVYLCASSGSTDTQYFGPGTRLTVL.

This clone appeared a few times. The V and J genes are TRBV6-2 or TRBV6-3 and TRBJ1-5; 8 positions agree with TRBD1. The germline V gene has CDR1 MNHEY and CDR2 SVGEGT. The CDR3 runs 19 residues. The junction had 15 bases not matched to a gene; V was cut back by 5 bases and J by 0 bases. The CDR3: CASSKRRGPTLNSNQPQHF. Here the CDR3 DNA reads TGTGCCAGCAGTAAACGCAGGGGGCCTACGTTAAATAGCAATCAGCCCCAGCATTTT.

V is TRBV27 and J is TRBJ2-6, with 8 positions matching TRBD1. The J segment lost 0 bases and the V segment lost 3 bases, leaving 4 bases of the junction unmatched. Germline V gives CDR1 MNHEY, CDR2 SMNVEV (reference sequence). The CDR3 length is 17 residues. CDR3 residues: CASSFDRGRSGANVLTF. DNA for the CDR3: TGTGCCAGCAGTTTCGACAGGGGTCGCTCTGGGGCCAACGTCCTGACTTTC. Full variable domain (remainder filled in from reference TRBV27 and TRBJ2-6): EAQVTQNPRYLITVTGKKLTVTCSQNMNHEYMSWYRQDPGLGLRQIYYSMNVEVTDKGDVPEGYKVSRKEKRNFPLILESPSPNQTSLYFCASSFDRGRSGANVLTFGAGSRLTVL.

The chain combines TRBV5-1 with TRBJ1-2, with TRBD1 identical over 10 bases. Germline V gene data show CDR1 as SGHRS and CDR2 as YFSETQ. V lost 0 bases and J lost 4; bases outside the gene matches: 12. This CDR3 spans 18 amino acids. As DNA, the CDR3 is TGCGCCAGCAGCTTGGGAGGGACAGGGGCCCGCTATGGCTATGGCTACACCTTC. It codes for CASSLGGTGARYGYGYTF.

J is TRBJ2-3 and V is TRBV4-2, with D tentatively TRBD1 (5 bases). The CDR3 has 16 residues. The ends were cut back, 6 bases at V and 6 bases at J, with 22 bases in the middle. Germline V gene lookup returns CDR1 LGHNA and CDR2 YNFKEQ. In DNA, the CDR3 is TGTGCCAGCAGTTACAATCCAGGGATTGTAAGGGATACGCAGTATTTT. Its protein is CASSYNPGIVRDTQYF.

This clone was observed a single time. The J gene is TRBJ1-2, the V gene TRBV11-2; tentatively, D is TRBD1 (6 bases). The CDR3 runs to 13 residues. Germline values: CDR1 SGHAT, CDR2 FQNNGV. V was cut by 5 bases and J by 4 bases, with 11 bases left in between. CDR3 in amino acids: CASSQGGIYGYTF. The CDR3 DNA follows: TGTGCCAGCAGCCAAGGGGGGATCTATGGCTACACCTTC.

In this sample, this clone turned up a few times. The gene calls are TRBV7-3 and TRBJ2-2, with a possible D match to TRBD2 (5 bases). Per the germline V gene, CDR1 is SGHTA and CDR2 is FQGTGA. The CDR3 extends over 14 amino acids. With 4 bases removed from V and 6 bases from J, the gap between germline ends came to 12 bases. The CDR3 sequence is CASSSRTGAGELFF. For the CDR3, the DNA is TGTGCCAGCAGCTCCCGGACTGGGGCCGGGGAGCTGTTTTTT.

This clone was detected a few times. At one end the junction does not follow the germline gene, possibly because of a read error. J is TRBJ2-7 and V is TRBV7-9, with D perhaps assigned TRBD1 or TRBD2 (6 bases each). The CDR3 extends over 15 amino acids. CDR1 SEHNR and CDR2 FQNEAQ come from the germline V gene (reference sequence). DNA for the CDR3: TGTGCCAGCAGCTGGGGGGAGGACAGCGTGTGGGGAGGTGTTTTC. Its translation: CASSWGEDSVWGGVF.